A selection of T cell receptor beta chains follows, all from one sample in a study of cytomegalovirus exposure and HLA in healthy donors. The protocol was immunoSEQ multiplex PCR, while the TCRdb copy is restricted to in-frame clones and leaves out a portion. Of 250,000 to 350,000 clones in the sample, 88% are singletons; the top ten hold around 1%. Material for sequencing was PBMCs. The receptors stem from a man aged 25-40 years in good health and CMV-seronegative. The CDR3 runs from the conserved cysteine through the conserved F or W. Each record gives: clone size, V gene, CDR3 protein. Expanded clones get a size class; other rows say once, few or many, or leave the size out.

clone size: once
V gene: TRBV19
CDR3 protein: CASSIEPMNTEAFF

clone size: NA
V gene: TRBV19
CDR3 protein: CASSRQGEAYEQYF

clone size: NA
V gene: TRBV6-6
CDR3 protein: CASSYPGENQPQHF

clone size: NA
V gene: TRBV6-1
CDR3 protein: CASSEAVYTGNQPQHF

clone size: NA
V gene: TRBV6-5
CDR3 protein: CASSPGENTEAFF

clone size: NA
V gene: TRBV30
CDR3 protein: CAWSVSTREQFF

clone size: NA
V gene: TRBV5-1
CDR3 protein: CASSFGGPMGTEAFF

clone size: NA
V gene: TRBV7-9
CDR3 protein: CASSSGLAKTYEQYF

clone size: NA
V gene: TRBV4-1
CDR3 protein: CASSPRVDAQETQYF

clone size: NA
V gene: TRBV18
CDR3 protein: CASSPQGAGNEQFF

clone size: NA
V gene: TRBV6-5
CDR3 protein: CASSYSGGTQYF

clone size: NA
V gene: TRBV29-1
CDR3 protein: CSALAPRDKDYGYTF

clone size: NA
V gene: TRBV19
CDR3 protein: CASSPPGGNQVAQFF

clone size: NA
V gene: TRBV18
CDR3 protein: CASSPLASGDRGVDTQYF

clone size: NA
V gene: TRBV11-2
CDR3 protein: CASSFAGGRETQYF

clone size: NA
V gene: TRBV2
CDR3 protein: CASTRVPGDPEAFF

clone size: NA
V gene: TRBV27
CDR3 protein: CAVGWVGGYGYTF

clone size: NA
V gene: TRBV15
CDR3 protein: CATSLDRSNQPQHF

clone size: few
V gene: TRBV9
CDR3 protein: CASSIPPVDYTF

clone size: NA
V gene: TRBV6-5
CDR3 protein: CASSPDRGSYGYTF

clone size: few
V gene: TRBV6-5
CDR3 protein: CASSLLGNSPLHF

clone size: NA
V gene: TRBV5-4
CDR3 protein: CASSLPGFKAAFF

clone size: NA
V gene: TRBV11-2
CDR3 protein: CASSLNRDRSHSPLHF

clone size: NA
V gene: TRBV19
CDR3 protein: CASSIDFGGVGELFF

clone size: NA
V gene: TRBV7-8
CDR3 protein: CASSVSGGAAETQYF

clone size: NA
V gene: TRBV7-9
CDR3 protein: CASSSGADGYTF

clone size: once
V gene: TRBV5-1
CDR3 protein: CASSFGGVTGELFF

clone size: NA
V gene: TRBV4-1
CDR3 protein: CASSQDRQGAAYEQYF

clone size: NA
V gene: TRBV19
CDR3 protein: CASSMRVYTGELFF

clone size: NA
V gene: TRBV9
CDR3 protein: CASSVLAGGSTGELFF

clone size: once
V gene: TRBV4-1
CDR3 protein: CASSRYPDRGGVSYNSPLHF

clone size: NA
V gene: TRBV12-5
CDR3 protein: CASGSGQGRGETQYF

clone size: NA
V gene: TRBV5-5
CDR3 protein: CASSFFVQGAFLSPLHF

clone size: once
V gene: TRBV28
CDR3 protein: CASSLSGVGTEAFF

clone size: NA
V gene: TRBV7-2
CDR3 protein: CASSWGHMETQYF

clone size: NA
V gene: TRBV7-2
CDR3 protein: CASSPPPRDNEYNEQFF

clone size: NA
V gene: TRBV10-2
CDR3 protein: CASAGNEETQYF

clone size: once
V gene: TRBV19
CDR3 protein: CASKASGGRHTQYF

clone size: NA
V gene: TRBV6-5
CDR3 protein: CASHPRDRVSYEQYF

clone size: NA
V gene: TRBV6-1
CDR3 protein: CASSDLRQGAAASRGYTF

clone size: NA
V gene: TRBV6-1
CDR3 protein: CASIQGNYGYTF

clone size: NA
V gene: TRBV7-9
CDR3 protein: CASSLGGQNQHF

clone size: NA
V gene: TRBV5-1
CDR3 protein: CASSPQTGYQETQYF

clone size: few
V gene: TRBV11-1
CDR3 protein: CASSLGTTWLHLNSPLHF

clone size: NA
V gene: TRBV5-6
CDR3 protein: CASSLDRGSNTGELFF

clone size: NA
V gene: TRBV11-2
CDR3 protein: CASSSGGGPPEQFF

clone size: NA
V gene: TRBV29-1
CDR3 protein: CSVTGYQETQYF

clone size: NA
V gene: TRBV15
CDR3 protein: CATSRRGGTAYGYTF

clone size: few
V gene: TRBV5-1
CDR3 protein: CASSLSPSNTEAFF

clone size: few
V gene: TRBV5-5
CDR3 protein: CASSGREGYGYTF

clone size: NA
V gene: TRBV19
CDR3 protein: CASSLAGYNEQFF

clone size: NA
V gene: TRBV7-2
CDR3 protein: CASSLSAQGYTGELFF

clone size: NA
V gene: TRBV7-2
CDR3 protein: CASSLAKGAGSSSYEQYF

clone size: NA
V gene: TRBV6-1
CDR3 protein: CASRDRGSSGYGYTF

clone size: NA
V gene: TRBV6-1
CDR3 protein: CASSEPVGLPLRTEAFF

clone size: NA
V gene: TRBV4-3
CDR3 protein: CASSQDVRRGRGSSYGYTF

clone size: NA
V gene: TRBV19
CDR3 protein: CASSATGLEKLFF

clone size: NA
V gene: TRBV7-8
CDR3 protein: CASSLFPGVAYEQYF

clone size: NA
V gene: TRBV6-5
CDR3 protein: CASRNTGQSGNTIYF